This TCR beta chain was recovered during a study of T cells of healthy individuals. TCRdb reprocessed the 5' RACE reads with MiXCR, giving one entry per CDR3 protein. The table has some 39,000 distinct CDR3 sequences, about 4.2% seen once; the top ten hold over 9%. This clonotype was seen ten or more times. The source is a human donor in good health.

The CDR3 DNA reads as TGTGCCAGCACCCAAGGTGGACAGATGAAACCTGGCTACACCTTC. Its protein is CASTQGGQMKPGYTF. The chain combines TRBV12-3 or TRBV12-4 with TRBJ1-2; maybe TRBD1 (6 bases). V was cut by 7 bases and J by 7 bases, with 22 bases left in between. This CDR3 has 15 residues.